Sequencing of this T cell receptor (beta chain) was carried out in a study of T cell repertoires in cytomegalovirus infection (dated by TCRdb to about 2019). Notes on the research overall: The peptide stimulations were aimed at well-studied HLA-B-restricted epitopes as well as recently identified HLA-C-restricted CMV epitopes, whose presentation resists viral immunomodulation. The HLA type of each donor mattered for the analysis, because public TCR beta signatures pointed to carriage of CMV infection along with the matching HLA type.

This clonotype appeared many times. The target of this receptor is not known. Nothing much larger sits one base from this clone, and base qualities are not available. Trimming takes 5 bases from V and 3 bases from J, and the germline ends sit 19 bases apart. Measured from the cysteine to the phenylalanine, the CDR3 is 16 residues long. Just the 48-base CDR3 DNA is kept, in frame starting at base 1. From the germline V gene, CDR1 is SGHVS and CDR2 is FQNEAQ. The research as a whole found: The ex vivo response was dominated by HLA-C-restricted CMV-specific TCR beta clonotypes, and the single most frequent clonotype in two of eight donors was supplied by these HLA-C-restricted clonotypes. Cumulative frequency of public TCR beta family members discriminated carriers of CMV infection plus the relevant HLA type in this cohort and an independent approximately 340-donor cohort.

The sequencing machine was an Illumina HiSeq 1500. The raw public data were reprocessed by TCRdb itself: fastp quality trimming at Q25, MiXCR clonotype calling, in-frame beta chains only. Rows with a matching CDR3 protein are joined into one entry that keeps the most common DNA and genes. The table for this sample lists roughly 730,000 distinct CDR3 sequences; roughly 33% of them were counted only once. The biggest ten clones account for roughly 20% of the sample. Reading the label with the study, this specimen's treatment or condition is: in vitro stimulation with specific CMV peptide epitopes to enrich CMV-specific T cells.

The receptor's source is a human donor in good health (CMV status not recorded). Some clones in this sample may be carry-over from other donors' samples. The V and J segments used are TRBV7-8 and TRBJ2-5; the D gene cannot be resolved reliably. The sequences come from cultured PBMCs, collected from culture after CMV antigen stimulation. The CDR3 here reads CASSLKSWRNKETQYF. The base sequence is TGTGCCAGCAGCCTCAAAAGTTGGCGGAATAAAGAGACCCAGTACTTC. Beyond the CDR3, the reference TRBV7-8 and TRBJ2-5 genes provide the residues; the full variable domain reads: GAGVSQSPRYKVAKRGQDVALRCDPISGHVSLFWYQQALGQGPEFLTYFQNEAQLDKSGLPSDRFFAERPEGSVSTLKIQRTQQEDSAVYLCASSLKSWRNKETQYFGPGTRLLVL.